This TCR beta chain was documented in a study of blood T cell repertoires in COVID-19. About the research overall: The United States, Italy and Spain provided the acute and convalescent COVID-19 samples. T cells, B-cell-depleted T cells, or PBMCs provided the cDNA or gDNA that served as material.

The authors' processing: Using reference gene primer amplification, nucleated cell counts were estimated. TCRdb's table, derived via immunoSEQ multiplex PCR, lists solely in-frame clones and lacks some. V, J and clone size are taken as reported in that table, and D and trimming were inferred from the DNA itself. The table records some 190,000 clones, almost 85% of them present only once. From germline, CDR1 is SGDLS and CDR2 YYNGEE. This CDR3 is 16 amino acids long. V was clipped by 3 bases and J by 5 bases, with 19 bases between them. The chain couples TRBV9 to TRBJ2-3; perhaps TRBD2 as D (6 bases). The sequence was obtained from a woman in her 70s with active or convalescent COVID-19. Material: peripheral blood. The CDR3, as DNA: TGTGCCAGCAGCGCCCTCGGGACTCCAGGTGGAGATACGCAGTATTTT. Translating it yields CASSALGTPGGDTQYF.